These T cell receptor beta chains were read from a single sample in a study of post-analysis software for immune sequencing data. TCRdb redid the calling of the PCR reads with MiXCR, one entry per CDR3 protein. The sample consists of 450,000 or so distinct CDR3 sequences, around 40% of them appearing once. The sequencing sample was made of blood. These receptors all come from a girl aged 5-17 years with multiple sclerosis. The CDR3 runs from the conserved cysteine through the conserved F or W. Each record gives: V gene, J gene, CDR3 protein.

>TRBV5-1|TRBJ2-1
CASSSSGTGQNNEQFF
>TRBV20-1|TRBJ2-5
CSASAGQGVQETQYF
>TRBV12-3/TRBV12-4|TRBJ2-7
CASSRRAGGPYEQYF
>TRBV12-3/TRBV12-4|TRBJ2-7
CASSLQDFSYEQYF
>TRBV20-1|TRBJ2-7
CSASPPPGSGIYEQYF
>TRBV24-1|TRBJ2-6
CATGAAGANVLTF
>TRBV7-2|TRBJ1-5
CASSRQGLNQPQHF
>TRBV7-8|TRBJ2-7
CASSRDIAYEQYF
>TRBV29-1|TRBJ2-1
CSVARGLSYNEQFF
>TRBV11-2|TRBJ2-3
CASSLNPPQGWTDTQYF
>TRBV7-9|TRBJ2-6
CASSFTGTGSGANVLTF
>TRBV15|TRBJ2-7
CATSRDPGLAYEQYF
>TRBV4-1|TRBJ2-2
CASSQDLWTPTGTGELFF
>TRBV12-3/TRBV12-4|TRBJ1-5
CASNVRGLRGQPQHF
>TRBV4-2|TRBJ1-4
CASSQEGGRANEKLFF
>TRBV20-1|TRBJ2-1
CSARVAGGPSNEQFF
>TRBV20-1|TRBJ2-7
CSADFRVGSYEQYF
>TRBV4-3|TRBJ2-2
CASQTSHRTGELFF
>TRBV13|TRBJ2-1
CASSFESLGNEQFF
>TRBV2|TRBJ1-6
CASSLEDENSPLHF
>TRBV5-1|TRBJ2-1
CASTPGGDWAYNEQFF
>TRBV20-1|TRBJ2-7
CSAPGLSWGEQYF
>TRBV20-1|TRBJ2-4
CSARRQGTGGLIPIQYF
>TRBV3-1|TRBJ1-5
CASSPTTGTGGNQPQHF
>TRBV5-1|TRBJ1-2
CASSASAGAGGYTF
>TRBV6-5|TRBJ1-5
CASSYSQGGTPQHF
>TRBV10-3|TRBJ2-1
CATGTSSYNEQFF
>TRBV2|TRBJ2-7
CASSRGQNEQYF
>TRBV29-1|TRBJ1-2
CSVEDDRDGYTF
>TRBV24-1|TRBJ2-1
CATSEWTSEYNEQFF
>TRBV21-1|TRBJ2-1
CASSGVMNNEQFF
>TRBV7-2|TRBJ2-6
CASSLGGGGYHSGANVLTF
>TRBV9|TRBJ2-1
CASSRGTGGNEQFF
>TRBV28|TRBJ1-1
CASSLMTGTAFF
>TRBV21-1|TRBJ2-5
CASSKAGGKRKEQYF
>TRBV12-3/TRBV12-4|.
CASSPGFASNEQYF
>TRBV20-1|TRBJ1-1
CSADPGQTGRGEAFF
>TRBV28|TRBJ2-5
CASSFLAGGQETQYF
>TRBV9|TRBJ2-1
CASSVGGTFNEQFF
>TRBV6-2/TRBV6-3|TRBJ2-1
CASRSSGRGTYNEQFF
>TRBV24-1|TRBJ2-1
CATSDRGSARGNEQFF
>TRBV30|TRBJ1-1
CAWIGYTEAFF
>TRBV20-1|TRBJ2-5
CSAHPFSGRAPGETQYF
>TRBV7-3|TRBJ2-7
CASSLSSTGGNDEQYF
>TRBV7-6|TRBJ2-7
CASSDRPSRGEQYF
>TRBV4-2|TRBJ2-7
CASSQLFDTSYEQYF
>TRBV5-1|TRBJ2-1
CASSLGDRTPNEQFF
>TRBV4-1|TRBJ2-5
CASSQDPGGGSGETQYF
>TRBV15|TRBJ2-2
CATSSPAEQGLTGELFF
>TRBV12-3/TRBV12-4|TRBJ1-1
CASSLPGGETEAFF
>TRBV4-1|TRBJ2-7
CASSQVPGGSYEQYF